The 16 T cell receptor beta chains in this list originate from one sample, sequenced in a study of blood T cell repertoires in COVID-19. Repertoires were generated with immunoSEQ multiplex PCR, while TCRdb's copy carries only in-frame clones and drops some. The data contain around 95,000 clones, approximately 81% of them singletons. The sample was peripheral blood. The receptors derive from a woman older than 75 with acute or convalescent COVID-19.

This rearrangement joins TRBV28 to TRBJ1-4; a weak D match, TRBD1 (6 bases). The CDR3 has 15 amino acids. The V gene's germline CDR1 is MDHEN and CDR2 SYDVKM. Trimming took 7 bases from V and 0 from J, leaving 12 bases between them. For the CDR3, the DNA is TGTGCCAGCAACTGGGACACTGCAACTAATGAAAAACTGTTTTTT. It codes for CASNWDTATNEKLFF.

The CDR3 spells CASSTTGGDFNGYTF. The CDR3 coding sequence is TGTGCCAGTAGTACCACAGGGGGCGATTTTAATGGCTACACCTTC. The rearrangement uses TRBV19 and TRBJ1-2, with TRBD1 matching over 9 bases. Germline loops: CDR1 LNHDA, CDR2 SQIVND (reference sequence). V shed 4 bases, J shed 6 bases, and the junction held 9 bases outside the gene matches. CDR3 size: 15 residues.

V usage is TRBV6-2 or TRBV6-3 and J usage is TRBJ1-1; D gene ambiguous. This CDR3 is built from 14 residues. Trimming pared 0 bases from V and 1 base from J, leaving 6 bases between. Germline V gene data show CDR1 as MNHEY and CDR2 as SVGEGT. The CDR3 DNA is TGTGCCAGCAGTTACTCCACGGGGAACACTGAAGCTTTCTTT. This gives the protein CASSYSTGNTEAFF.

The table lists this clone with a few counts. V usage is TRBV7-9 and J usage is TRBJ1-4; 8 nucleotides align to TRBD1. Germline V gene lookup returns CDR1 SEHNR and CDR2 FQNEAQ (reference sequence). With V trimmed by 5 bases and J by 8 bases, 4 bases remained unmatched. This CDR3 has 13 residues. CDR3 DNA sequence: TGTGCCAGCAGCCCCCGACAGGGGGAAAAACTGTTTTTT. It yields the protein CASSPRQGEKLFF.

This clone was picked up one time. The rearrangement joins TRBV5-5 to TRBJ2-6, with 13 bases matching TRBD2. Trimming took 3 bases from V and 4 from J; bases not matched to a gene: 7. The CDR3 runs to 18 residues. Germline loops: CDR1 SGHKS, CDR2 YYEKEE (reference sequence). CDR3 loop: CASSSGLAGDLGANVLTF. For the CDR3, the DNA is TGTGCCAGCAGCTCAGGACTAGCGGGGGACCTCGGGGCCAACGTCCTGACTTTC.

The chain combines TRBV28 with TRBJ1-2; 10 nucleotides align to TRBD1. J lost 4 bases, V lost 7 bases, and 6 bases had no gene match. The CDR3 loop spans 14 amino acids. CDR1 and CDR2 from the germline V gene are MDHEN and SYDVKM. In DNA form, the CDR3 reads TGTGCCAGCAAGACAGGGGGCTCGGTCTATGGCTACACCTTC. Translating it yields CASKTGGSVYGYTF.

V usage is TRBV5-4 and J usage is TRBJ2-7; weak D call: TRBD2 (6 bases). Germline assignment: CDR1 SGHNT and CDR2 YYREEE (reference sequence). Trimming pared 0 bases from V and 5 bases from J, leaving 12 bases between. The CDR3 loop spans 14 amino acids. The CDR3 sequence: CASSLELASNEQYF. For the CDR3, the DNA is TGTGCCAGCAGCTTGGAGCTAGCGTCGAACGAGCAGTACTTC.

The chain couples TRBV11-2 to TRBJ1-1; D is undetermined. This CDR3 has 14 amino acids. Germline V gene sequence: CDR1 SGHAT, CDR2 FQNNGV. The V and J ends lost 0 bases and 6 bases respectively, with 11 bases between them. CDR3 in DNA: TGTGCCAGCAGCTTAGAACGCGTAGCCGCTGAAGCTTTCTTT. As protein: CASSLERVAAEAFF.

The V gene is TRBV3-1 (or the pseudogene TRBV3-2), the J gene TRBJ2-3; 14 positions agree with TRBD2. The CDR3 has 19 residues. The ends lost 3 bases at V and 0 bases at J; junction bases unmatched: 8. Germline V CDR1 and CDR2: LGHDT, YNNKEL (reference sequence). The CDR3 region has the DNA TGTGCCAGCAGCCAGGCAGGACTAGCGGGGGGCCTCAGCACAGATACGCAGTATTTT. Its translation: CASSQAGLAGGLSTDTQYF.

V usage is TRBV6-2 or TRBV6-3 and J usage is TRBJ1-5; 8 bases map to TRBD1. CDR1 is MNHEY, CDR2 SVGEGT, per germline. The V gene end was trimmed by 5 bases and the J gene end by 3 bases; junction bases not matched to a gene: 6. The CDR3 runs to 15 residues. The CDR3 DNA follows: TGTGCCAGCAGTAAAGGACAGGGATACAATCAGCCCCAGCATTTT. It translates to CASSKGQGYNQPQHF.

This chain links TRBV7-2 with TRBJ2-3, with 10 bases fitting TRBD2. V dropped 4 bases and J dropped 7; count of bases not matched to a gene: 8. The CDR3 is 15 residues long. CDR1 and CDR2 (germline): SGHTA, FQGNSA. CDR3 loop: CASSSRLAGANTQYF. The CDR3 coding sequence is TGTGCCAGCAGCTCTCGCCTAGCGGGGGCCAATACGCAGTATTTT.

The genes are TRBV19 and TRBJ2-3, with D possibly being TRBD1 (5 bases). V was pared by 3 bases and J by 6 bases, with 16 bases between. The CDR3 is 15 amino acids. Germline V gene data show CDR1 as LNHDA and CDR2 as SQIVND (reference sequence). CDR3 amino acids: CASSMTRQGIDTQYF. The CDR3 nucleotides are TGTGCCAGTAGTATGACGAGGCAGGGTATCGATACGCAGTATTTT.

J is TRBJ1-1 and V is TRBV4-1; 8 bases agree with TRBD1. Germline trimming cut 1 base from V and 10 bases from J; bases unmatched to any gene: 2. Germline CDR1 is MGHRA and CDR2 is YSYEKL. This CDR3 contains 12 residues. CDR3 nucleotide sequence: TGCGCCAGCAGCCAAGGCAGGGGGCGAGCTTTCTTT. Its protein is CASSQGRGRAFF.

V gene TRBV7-2 combines with J gene TRBJ2-5; possible D gene TRBD1, 5 bases. CDR1 SGHTA and CDR2 FQGNSA come from the germline V gene. The CDR3 loop spans 13 amino acids. The V and J ends lost 7 bases and 4 bases respectively, with 13 bases between them. The CDR3 here is CASNRRRIETQYF. CDR3 in DNA: TGTGCCAGCAACAGGAGAAGGATAGAGACCCAGTACTTC.

J is TRBJ1-2 and V is TRBV28; D is unclear. Germline V CDR1 and CDR2: MDHEN, SYDVKM. This CDR3 is 13 amino acids long. V shed 1 base and J shed 10 bases, with 13 bases lying between them. CDR3 sequence: CASSLSRVRSYTF. In DNA form, the CDR3 reads TGTGCCAGCAGTTTATCTCGGGTACGATCCTACACCTTC.

This clone was observed once. The genes are TRBV4-3 and TRBJ2-2; D might be TRBD1 (5 bases). The V and J ends lost 3 bases and 2 bases respectively, with 7 bases between them. The CDR3 runs 14 residues. CDR1 LGHNA and CDR2 YSLEER come from the germline V gene. DNA for the CDR3: TGCGCCAGCAGCCATGGACAAAACACCGGGGAGCTGTTTTTT. It translates to CASSHGQNTGELFF.